This T cell receptor beta chain was sequenced during a study of T cells in Graves' hyperthyroidism and ophthalmopathy. CDR1 and CDR2 (germline): SGDLS, YYNGEE. V lost 4 bases to trimming and J lost 9 bases, with 17 bases between them. This CDR3 is 15 amino acids long. The investigators amplified TCR beta CDR3 regions from RNA transcripts. The HTBI set primed first-round TCR CDR3 RT-PCR. TCRdb re-called the multiplex PCR reads with MiXCR, one entry per CDR3 protein. The sample records just under 750,000 distinct CDR3 sequences, roughly a third being singletons. As concerns this clonotype: Its antigen is not known.

General study results and limits: Researchers found most expanded thyroid clonotypes above 0.001 in blood as well.

This sequence originates from a woman between 40 and 50 years old with Graves' hyperthyroidism. The rearrangement uses TRBV9 and TRBJ1-6, with D perhaps TRBD1 (5 bases). The material sequenced was blood. CDR3 nucleotide sequence: TGTGCCAGCAGCCTTGGGGGATACTCGGGTTCACCCCTCCACTTT. Amino acids: CASSLGGYSGSPLHF.